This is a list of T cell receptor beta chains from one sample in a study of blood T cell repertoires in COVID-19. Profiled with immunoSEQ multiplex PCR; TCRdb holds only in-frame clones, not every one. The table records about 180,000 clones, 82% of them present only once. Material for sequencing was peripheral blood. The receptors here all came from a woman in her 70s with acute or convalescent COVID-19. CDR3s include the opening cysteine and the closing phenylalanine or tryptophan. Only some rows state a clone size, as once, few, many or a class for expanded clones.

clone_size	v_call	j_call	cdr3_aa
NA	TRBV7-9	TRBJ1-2	CASSSNRDRVEYTF
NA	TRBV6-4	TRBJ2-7	CASSDSYLGTSCAEQYF
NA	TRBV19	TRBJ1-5	CASSLPSNQPQHF
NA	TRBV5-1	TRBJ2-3	CASSLERGAQDTQYF
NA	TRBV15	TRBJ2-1	CATSRDRPSFISGGQDNEQFF
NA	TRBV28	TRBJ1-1	CASSLVQANTEAFF
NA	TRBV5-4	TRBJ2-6	CASSWTSGGAAGANVLTF
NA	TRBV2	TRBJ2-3	CASKGGTDTQYF
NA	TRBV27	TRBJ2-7	CASSWRGGEQYF
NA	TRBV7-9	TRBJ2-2	CASRSLLAGGSDGELFF
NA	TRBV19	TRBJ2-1	CASSIEGASSYNEQFF
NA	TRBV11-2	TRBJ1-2	CASSPDRNYGYTF
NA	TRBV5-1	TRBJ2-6	CASSLGGRVSGANVLTF
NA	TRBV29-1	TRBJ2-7	CSVEGPYEQYF
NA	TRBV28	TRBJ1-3	CASRGWTGSGNTIYF
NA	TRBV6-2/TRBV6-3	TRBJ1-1	CASSYGRHEAFF
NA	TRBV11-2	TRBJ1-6	CASSLAQGYSPLHF
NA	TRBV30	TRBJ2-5	CAWSVGSQETQYF
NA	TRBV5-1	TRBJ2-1	CASSRTSDRYNEQFF
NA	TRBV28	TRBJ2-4	CASGGTGVGAQYF
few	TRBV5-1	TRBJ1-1	CASSDSGNPNTEAFF
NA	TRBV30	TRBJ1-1	CAWSGDFGHEAFF
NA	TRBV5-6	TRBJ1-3	CASSLVSGNTIYF
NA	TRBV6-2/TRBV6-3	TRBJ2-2	CASSLEGAGTGELFF
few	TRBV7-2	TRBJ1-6	CASRPAEGNSPLHF
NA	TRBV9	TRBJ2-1	CASSVGLGLAGPLYNEQFF
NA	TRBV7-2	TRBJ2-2	CASSRTGIGTGELFF
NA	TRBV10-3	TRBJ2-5	CAISESILAGSQETQYF
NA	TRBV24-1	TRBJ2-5	CATSGSGGLKTQYF
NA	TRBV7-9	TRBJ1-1	CASSLGQGEASEAFF
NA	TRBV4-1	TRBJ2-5	CASSQDGSGGGETQYF
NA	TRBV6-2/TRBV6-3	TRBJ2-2	CASSYGPGELFF
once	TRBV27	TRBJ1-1	CASSPYRTGGGTEAFF
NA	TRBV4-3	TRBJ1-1	CASSQVGQHTEAFF
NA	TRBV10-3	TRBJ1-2	CAISEAQTRGPGGYTF
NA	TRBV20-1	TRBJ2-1	CSASLAGNEQFF